Included here is one T cell receptor (beta chain) sequence, with context. Its target is not known. This record comes from a study of T-cell reconstitution after alpha-beta-depleted transplantation in children. Whole-study results and caveats: There were reportedly several hundred expanded graft clones from which alpha-beta T cells came about two months after transplant. Some patients owed their high day-60 TCRbeta diversity to surviving recipient T cells and thymic progenitors. A year had passed since transplant, and T-cell counts and diversity by then came mostly from newly produced T cells.

CDR1 and CDR2 (germline): SNHLY, FYNNEI. The CDR3 has 14 amino acids. V lost 7 bases and J lost 3, with 10 bases in between. Construction of the TCRbeta library involved unique molecular identifiers. MiXCR was run by TCRdb on the PCR reads, yielding one entry per CDR3 protein. Of fewer than 1 million distinct CDR3 sequences in the sample, around 17% were seen once. The receptor comes from a male patient aged 10 to 17 who had a stem cell transplant for acute lymphoblastic leukemia, so the T cells may come from the graft donor. The gene calls are TRBV2 and TRBJ2-6, with D unresolved. The specimen comprised PBMCs, mostly from graft donor cells, sampled 360 days after TCRalphabeta/CD19-depleted stem cell transplant. CDR3 region: CASNYGFGANVLTF. Here the CDR3 DNA reads TGTGCCAGCAATTATGGCTTTGGGGCCAACGTCCTGACTTTC.